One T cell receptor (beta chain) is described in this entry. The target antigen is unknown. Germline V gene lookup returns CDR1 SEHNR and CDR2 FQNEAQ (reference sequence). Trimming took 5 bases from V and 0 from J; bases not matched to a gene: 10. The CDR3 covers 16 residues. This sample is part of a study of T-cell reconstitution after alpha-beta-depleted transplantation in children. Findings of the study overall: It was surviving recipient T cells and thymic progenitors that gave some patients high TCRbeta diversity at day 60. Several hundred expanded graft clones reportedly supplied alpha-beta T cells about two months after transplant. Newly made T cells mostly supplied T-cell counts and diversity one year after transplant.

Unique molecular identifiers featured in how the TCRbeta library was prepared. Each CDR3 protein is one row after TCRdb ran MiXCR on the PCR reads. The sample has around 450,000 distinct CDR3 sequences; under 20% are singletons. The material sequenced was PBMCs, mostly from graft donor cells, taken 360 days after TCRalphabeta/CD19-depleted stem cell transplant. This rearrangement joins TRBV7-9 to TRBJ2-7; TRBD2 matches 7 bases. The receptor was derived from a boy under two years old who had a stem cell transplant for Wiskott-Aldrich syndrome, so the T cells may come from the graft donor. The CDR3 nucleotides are TGTGCCAGCAGCCCTCTGACTAAGCGGGGCTCCTACGAGCAGTACTTC. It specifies CASSPLTKRGSYEQYF.